These 20 T cell receptor beta chains were sequenced from one sample in a study of blood T cell repertoires in COVID-19. The method was immunoSEQ multiplex PCR; TCRdb's version includes in-frame clones alone and lacks a portion of them. The data contain around 75,000 clones, approximately 80% of them seen just once; the ten biggest clones take up 13%. Material: peripheral blood. These receptors came from a man aged 50 to 59 with COVID-19, enrolled during active disease.

The chain joins TRBV27 to TRBJ2-2; TRBD1 matches at 8 bases. J gave up 4 bases and V 4 bases, and 8 bases lay outside the gene matches. There are 16 residues in the CDR3. Germline CDR1 and CDR2: MNHEY and SMNVEV (reference sequence). The CDR3 DNA reads as TGTGCCAGCAGTTCCGGACAGGGAGTATTCACCGGGGAGCTGTTTTTT. This encodes CASSSGQGVFTGELFF.

This clone was observed once. The rearrangement joins TRBV5-4 to TRBJ2-5, with 7 bases lining up with TRBD2. The CDR3 is 15 residues long. Germline assignment: CDR1 SGHNT and CDR2 YYREEE (reference sequence). V was pared by 7 bases and J by 1 base, with 10 bases of the junction left unmatched. Here the CDR3 DNA reads TGTGCCAGCGGGGGGGGAGGGCTTGGCCAAGAGACCCAGTACTTC. Protein sequence: CASGGGGLGQETQYF.

V usage is TRBV7-2 and J usage is TRBJ1-5, with D unclear. The CDR3 consists of 15 residues. The germline gives CDR1 SGHTA, CDR2 FQGNSA. Trimming removed 0 bases from V and 4 bases from J, with 10 bases in between. This CDR3 reads CASSLAEQPNQPQHF. CDR3 nucleotide sequence: TGTGCCAGCAGCTTAGCGGAACAGCCTAATCAGCCCCAGCATTTT.

V gene TRBV30 combines with J gene TRBJ2-7; D is perhaps TRBD1 (5 bases). The ends were cut back, 2 bases at V and 8 bases at J, with 16 bases in the middle. Germline assignment: CDR1 GTSNPN and CDR2 SVGIG (reference sequence). This CDR3 is 13 amino acids long. In DNA, the CDR3 is TGTGCCTGGAGTTTTTGGCAGGGCCAACAGCAGTACTTC. It translates to CAWSFWQGQQQYF.

J is TRBJ1-1 and V is TRBV4-1; unclear D gene. Germline CDR1 MGHRA, CDR2 YSYEKL. The CDR3 length is 15 residues. V lost 5 bases and J lost 1, with 14 bases in between. The CDR3 sequence: CASSEAARRNTEAFF. The CDR3 region has the DNA TGCGCCAGCAGCGAAGCAGCTAGACGGAACACTGAAGCTTTCTTT.

This clone was recorded a few times. The chain recombines TRBV27 with TRBJ1-6; no clear D gene. The CDR3 extends over 14 amino acids. The ends were cut back, 3 bases at V and 7 bases at J, with 10 bases in the middle. Germline V gene data show CDR1 as MNHEY and CDR2 as SMNVEV (reference sequence). The CDR3 is CASSFQMSNSPLHF. The CDR3 DNA follows: TGTGCCAGCAGTTTTCAAATGAGCAATTCACCCCTCCACTTT.

This chain joins TRBV7-9 and TRBJ2-2; 9 positions match TRBD1. This CDR3 has 18 amino acids. Germline V CDR1 and CDR2: SEHNR, FQNEAQ (reference sequence). V was clipped by 5 bases and J by 3 bases; unmatched bases: 13. As DNA, the CDR3 is TGTGCCAGCAGCCCCCAACCGACAGGGGGTATTGACACCGGGGAGCTGTTTTTT. It is translated as CASSPQPTGGIDTGELFF. Full variable domain (remainder filled in from reference TRBV7-9 and TRBJ2-2): DTGVSQNPRHKITKRGQNVTFRCDPISEHNRLYWYRQTLGQGPEFLTYFQNEAQLEKSRLLSDRFSAERPKGSFSTLEIQRTEQGDSAMYLCASSPQPTGGIDTGELFFGEGSRLTVL.

Only one count was recorded for this clone. V usage is TRBV19 and J usage is TRBJ1-4; 7 nucleotides match TRBD1. The V segment lost 5 bases and the J segment 5 bases; nucleotides outside the gene matches: 5. The CDR3 contains 14 residues. The germline CDR1 and CDR2 sequences are LNHDA and SQIVND (reference sequence). Here the CDR3 reads CASSPGQINEKLFF. CDR3 DNA sequence: TGTGCCAGTAGTCCGGGACAGATAAATGAAAAACTGTTTTTT.

This clone was recorded a few times. This chain uses TRBV19 with TRBJ2-7; TRBD2 matches at 8 bases. Germline V lookup: CDR1 LNHDA, CDR2 SQIVND (reference sequence). The CDR3 contains 12 residues. V trimming: 6 bases; J trimming: 5 bases; junction bases outside the gene matches: 3. The CDR3 is CASSGGVHEQYF. The CDR3 coding sequence is TGTGCCAGTAGCGGGGGGGTGCACGAGCAGTACTTC.

The chain joins TRBV6-1 to TRBJ2-7; possibly TRBD1 for D (6 bases). The CDR3 runs to 14 residues. Germline values: CDR1 MNHNS, CDR2 SASEGT. Trimming pared 3 bases from V and 5 bases from J, leaving 14 bases between. In nucleotides, the CDR3 is TGTGCCAGCAGTGAGCTACAGGGAGCTGACGAGCAGTACTTC. Amino acids: CASSELQGADEQYF.

The chain is built from TRBV15 and TRBJ2-7; possibly TRBD2 for D (6 bases). CDR1 and CDR2 from the germline V gene are LNHNV and YYDKDF (reference sequence). The length of the CDR3 is 16 residues. V lost 1 base and J lost 1, with 14 bases in between. The CDR3 DNA reads TGTGCCACCAGCAGAGGGGTCGGGACTGGTTCCTACGAGCAGTACTTC. Protein: CATSRGVGTGSYEQYF.

This clone was seen a single time. V gene TRBV9 combines with J gene TRBJ1-2, with 7 positions matching TRBD1. V was clipped by 0 bases and J by 3 bases; unmatched bases: 2. Germline-derived CDR1 and CDR2 are SGDLS and YYNGEE. The CDR3 has 14 amino acids. The DNA of the CDR3 is TGTGCCAGCAGCGTAGGAGGGGGCGACTATGGCTACACCTTC. Translated, it gives CASSVGGGDYGYTF.

This chain uses TRBV19 with TRBJ1-4; D remains unclear. The CDR3 spans 13 residues. Per the germline V gene, CDR1 is LNHDA and CDR2 is SQIVND (reference sequence). V was shortened by 5 bases and J by 5 bases, with 9 bases between the two germline ends. CDR3 in DNA: TGTGCCAGTAGTGGTCGGCGGAATGAAAAACTGTTTTTT. Translating gives CASSGRRNEKLFF.

V gene TRBV7-3 combines with J gene TRBJ2-7; a weak D match, TRBD1 (5 bases). V was cut by 5 bases and J by 2 bases, with 13 bases left in between. The CDR3 totals 14 residues. Germline loops: CDR1 SGHTA, CDR2 FQGTGA. CDR3 sequence: CASSLQQGAYEQYF. The CDR3 region has the DNA TGTGCCAGCAGCCTTCAGCAAGGGGCCTACGAGCAGTACTTC.

This chain connects TRBV6-5 to TRBJ1-4; the match to TRBD1 covers 7 bases. Looked up from germline, CDR1 is MNHEY and CDR2 is SVGAGI. The CDR3 runs 15 residues. The V and J ends lost 5 bases and 8 bases, in that order; junction bases with no gene match: 11. This chain's CDR3 is CASSPRQGSSEKLFF. CDR3 nucleotide sequence: TGTGCCAGCAGTCCTAGACAGGGTAGTAGCGAAAAACTGTTTTTT.

The chain employs TRBV30 and TRBJ1-1, with D hard to call. The CDR3 is made up of 12 amino acids. Germline lookup yields CDR1 GTSNPN and CDR2 SVGIG (reference sequence). Trimming removed 5 bases at V and 0 bases at J, with 7 bases between. The CDR3 reads CAWSRMNTEAFF. CDR3 DNA sequence: TGTGCCTGGTCCAGGATGAACACTGAAGCTTTCTTT.

This clone was picked up one time. One end of the junction does not line up with germline, which may come from a read error. The chain joins TRBV18 to TRBJ2-3; the D is unclear. Germline V gives CDR1 KGHSH, CDR2 LQKENI. This CDR3 is built from 14 residues. The CDR3 is CASSPHPRTDTQYF. For the CDR3, the DNA is TGTGCCAGCTCCCCACACCCCAGGACAGATACGCAGTATTTT.

The chain couples TRBV5-4 to TRBJ2-2; 8 nucleotides align to TRBD2. The germline CDR1 and CDR2 sequences are SGHNT and YYREEE (reference sequence). With V trimmed by 4 bases and J by 8 bases, 10 bases remained unmatched. The CDR3 has 15 amino acids. CDR3 residues: CASSQTGGAYGELFF. CDR3 nucleotide sequence: TGTGCCAGCAGCCAAACGGGGGGGGCATATGGGGAGCTGTTTTTT.

The chain joins TRBV9 to TRBJ2-3; tentatively, D is TRBD1 (5 bases). This CDR3 has 14 residues. Germline V gene lookup returns CDR1 SGDLS and CDR2 YYNGEE. V was clipped by 0 bases and J by 5 bases, with 10 bases between them. CDR3 in amino acids: CASSVAQGGDTQYF. The DNA for the CDR3 is TGTGCCAGCAGCGTAGCGCAGGGTGGAGATACGCAGTATTTT.

The rearrangement joins TRBV6-5 to TRBJ2-1; 12 nucleotides match TRBD2. The CDR3 runs 15 residues. With V trimmed by 7 bases and J by 5 bases, 6 bases remained unmatched. Germline V lookup: CDR1 MNHEY, CDR2 SVGAGI. CDR3 in amino acids: CASKPSGGGNNEQFF. Here the CDR3 DNA reads TGTGCCAGCAAACCTAGCGGGGGGGGTAACAATGAGCAGTTCTTC.